These 2 T cell receptor beta chains were all obtained from the same sample, sequenced in a study of identical twins. TCRdb reprocessed the 5' RACE reads with MiXCR, giving one entry per CDR3 protein. The sample has around 1.7 million distinct CDR3 sequences; under 35% are singletons. The material sequenced was cord blood. These receptors were collected from a newborn girl in good health.

J is TRBJ2-5 and V is TRBV7-2, with TRBD1 matching 12 bases. The J call may be incorrect, as the DNA end agrees better with TRBJ2-7. CDR1 and CDR2 (germline): SGHTA, FQGNSA. The CDR3 is 16 residues long. CDR3 sequence: CASSLVGQGAMNEQYF. CDR3 nucleotide sequence: TGTGCCAGCAGCTTAGTGGGACAGGGGGCGATGAACGAGCAGTACTTC.

The chain links TRBV10-3 to TRBJ1-1; 9 bases map to TRBD1. With 7 bases clipped from V and 6 bases from J, the junction kept 6 bases outside the gene matches. This CDR3 is built from 13 residues. Germline V gene data show CDR1 as ENHRY and CDR2 as SYGVKD. The CDR3 sequence: CAITLTGGSEAFF. The CDR3 DNA is TGTGCCATCACCCTAACAGGGGGCTCTGAAGCTTTCTTT.